The sequence of this T cell receptor beta chain was determined in a study of blood T cell repertoires in COVID-19. Germline lookup yields CDR1 LGHNA and CDR2 YNFKEQ. The CDR3 is 17 residues long. V gave up 4 bases and J gave up 0 bases; unmatched junction bases: 5. Authors' analysis steps: Amplification of reference gene primers was used by the study to estimate nucleated cell counts. The protocol was immunoSEQ multiplex PCR, while the TCRdb copy is restricted to in-frame clones and leaves out a portion. The V and J calls and the clone size are those of that table, but D and trimming were determined from the DNA. The table has more than 15,000 clones, around nine tenths seen once.

This chain connects TRBV4-2 to TRBJ2-5, with 13 bases that match TRBD2. The sequenced sample was peripheral blood. This clonotype was sampled from a man between 40 and 49 years old with active COVID-19. The CDR3: CASSLRLAGGNQETQYF. The CDR3 DNA reads TGTGCCAGCAGCCTAAGACTAGCGGGGGGAAACCAAGAGACCCAGTACTTC.